This T cell receptor beta chain was captured in a study of OX40 agonist ivuxolimab in advanced cancers. Germline loops: CDR1 MNHEY, CDR2 SMNVEV (reference sequence). The CDR3 covers 12 residues. V was pared by 8 bases and J by 3 bases, with 10 bases between. The table came from immunoSEQ multiplex PCR; TCRdb's copy has only in-frame clones and leaves some out. The data hold 85,000 to 100,000 clones, with around 90% observed a single time. The sample consisted of CD4+ or CD8+ T cells sorted from blood, taken in a trial of the OX40 agonist ivuxolimab. This receptor was taken from an adult with an advanced solid tumor such as melanoma, head and neck, liver or kidney cancer. The rearrangement joins TRBV27 to TRBJ1-2, with a possible D match to TRBD1 (5 bases). The CDR3 DNA reads as TGTGCCAGCGGGGCGCGTGACTATGGCTACACCTTC. It is translated as CASGARDYGYTF.